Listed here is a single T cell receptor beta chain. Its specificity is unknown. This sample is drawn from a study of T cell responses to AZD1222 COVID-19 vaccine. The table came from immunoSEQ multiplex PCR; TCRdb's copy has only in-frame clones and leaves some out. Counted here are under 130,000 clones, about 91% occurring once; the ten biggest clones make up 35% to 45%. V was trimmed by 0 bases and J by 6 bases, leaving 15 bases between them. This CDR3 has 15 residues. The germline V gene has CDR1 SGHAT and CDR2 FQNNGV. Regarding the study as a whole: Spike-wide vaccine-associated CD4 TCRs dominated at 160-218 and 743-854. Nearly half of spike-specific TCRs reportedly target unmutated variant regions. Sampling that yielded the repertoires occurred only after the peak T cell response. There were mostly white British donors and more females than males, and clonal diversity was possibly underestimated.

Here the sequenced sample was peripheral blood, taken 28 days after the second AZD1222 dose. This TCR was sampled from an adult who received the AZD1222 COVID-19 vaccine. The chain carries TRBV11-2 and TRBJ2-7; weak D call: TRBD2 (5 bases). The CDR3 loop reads CASSLEGQRTTEQYF. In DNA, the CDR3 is TGTGCCAGCAGCTTAGAAGGGCAGCGGACGACCGAGCAGTACTTC.